This is a list of T cell receptor beta chains from one sample in a study of cytomegalovirus exposure and HLA in healthy donors. Only in-frame clones appear in the TCRdb table, and some are missing; sequencing was by immunoSEQ multiplex PCR. The sample contains 93,000 or so clones, roughly 79% of which appear only once. The sample comprised PBMCs. The receptors stem from a man in his forties or fifties in good health and CMV-seropositive. CDR3s include the opening cysteine and the closing phenylalanine or tryptophan. The D gene is left open where the match is weak. Some rows have no size entry. The others give once, few or many, or a class for an expanded clone.

TRBV7-8	TRBJ1-2	few	TRBD1	TGTGCCAGCAGCTTAATAGCGTCCGTTGGGACAGGGGTATACTATGGCTACACCTTC	CASSLIASVGTGVYYGYTF
TRBV7-9	TRBJ2-7	.	.	TGTGCCAGCAGCTTAGCCGGTGCCTACGAGCAGTACTTC	CASSLAGAYEQYF
TRBV4-2	TRBJ2-6	few	TRBD2	TGTGCCAGCAGCCAAGCAGACGGACTAGCGGGAGCTGGGGCCAACGTCCTGACTTTC	CASSQADGLAGAGANVLTF
TRBV27	TRBJ2-5	.	TRBD2	TGTGCCAGCAGCCCAAACCAGCGGGAGTGGGAGACCCAGTACTTC	CASSPNQREWETQYF
TRBV7-2	TRBJ2-1	.	.	TGTGCCAGCAGCCCCTGGACTTTAACCAACTACAATGAGCAGTTCTTC	CASSPWTLTNYNEQFF
TRBV2	TRBJ2-7	.	TRBD2	TGTGCCAGCAGTGAAGATGGGGGGGTCTCCTACGAGCAGTACTTC	CASSEDGGVSYEQYF
TRBV7-9	TRBJ2-1	.	.	TGTGCCAGCAGCTCCAAGGGGGTAAAATCCTACAATGAGCAGTTCTTC	CASSSKGVKSYNEQFF
TRBV19	TRBJ1-3	.	TRBD1	TGTGCCAGTAGTGAGGACAGGTACTCTGGAAACACCATATATTTT	CASSEDRYSGNTIYF
TRBV5-4	TRBJ2-7	few	TRBD1	TGTGCCAGCAGCTTGGGGACAGGGAATTACGAGCAGTACTTC	CASSLGTGNYEQYF
TRBV11-2	TRBJ2-5	.	.	TGTGCCAGCAGACTAGGAGGGGAAGGAGAGACCCAGTACTTC	CASRLGGEGETQYF
TRBV2	TRBJ2-1	.	TRBD2	TGTGCCAGCAGCGGAACCGGGACTAGCGGGAGAAATGAGCAGTTCTTC	CASSGTGTSGRNEQFF
TRBV5-4	TRBJ2-5	once	TRBD1	TGTGCCAGCAGCGGACAGGGCGAGACCCAGTACTTC	CASSGQGETQYF
TRBV7-8	TRBJ2-3	.	.	TGTGCCAGCAGTCCCCGGACGGGATTCACAGATACGCAGTATTTT	CASSPRTGFTDTQYF
TRBV5-5	TRBJ2-6	.	.	TGTGCCAGCAGCTGGGGCAGGCCTAGCTCTGGGGCCAACGTCCTGACTTTC	CASSWGRPSSGANVLTF
TRBV11-2	TRBJ2-3	.	TRBD1	TGTGCCAGCAGCCCGGGGACAGCTTCTAGCACAGATACGCAGTATTTT	CASSPGTASSTDTQYF
TRBV28	TRBJ1-1	.	.	TGTGCCAGCAGTCAGGGGTTCGTCGCTTTCTTT	CASSQGFVAFF
TRBV6-5	TRBJ2-1	.	TRBD2	TGTGCCAGCAGTTACAGGGGACTAGTTCCCAATGAGCAGTTCTTC	CASSYRGLVPNEQFF
TRBV27	TRBJ2-7	.	TRBD1	TGTGCCAGCAGTCCCAGGGCTGGGACAGGGGGCAGCTCCTACGAGCAGTACTTC	CASSPRAGTGGSSYEQYF
TRBV27	TRBJ2-7	.	TRBD1	TGTGCCAGCAGTTTATTACCCCCGGGACAGGGGGCCGAGCAGTACTTC	CASSLLPPGQGAEQYF
TRBV30	TRBJ2-5	.	.	TGTGCCTGGAGTGTGGGGGGACAAGAGACCCAGTACTTC	CAWSVGGQETQYF
TRBV7-2	TRBJ2-2	few	.	TGTGCCAGCAGCCCGAGAGGACTAACGAACACCGGGGAGCTGTTTTTT	CASSPRGLTNTGELFF
TRBV27	TRBJ2-1	.	TRBD2	TGTGCCAGCAGTGTACCAAGGACTAGCGATTACAATGAGCAGTTCTTC	CASSVPRTSDYNEQFF
TRBV6-1	TRBJ1-5	.	TRBD1	TGTGCCAGCAGTGGAGGACAGGGGGACAGTCAGCCCCAGCATTTT	CASSGGQGDSQPQHF
TRBV27	TRBJ1-1	few	.	TGTGCCAGCAGTGAACGGGAAGCTTTCTTT	CASSEREAFF
TRBV28	TRBJ2-1	once	.	TGTGCCAGCAGGAGCGGGACACGCTACAATGAGCAGTTCTTC	CASRSGTRYNEQFF
TRBV18	TRBJ2-2	.	.	TGTGCCAGCTCTCCACGGGGCAGGAAGGGCACCGGGGAGCTGTTTTTT	CASSPRGRKGTGELFF
TRBV7-2	TRBJ2-1	.	.	TGTGCCAGCAGCACATCTTTGTGGGAGCAGTTCTTC	CASSTSLWEQFF
TRBV7-6	TRBJ2-7	.	.	TGTGCCAGCAGCTCCAGCGGTAGCTCCTACGAGCAGTACTTC	CASSSSGSSYEQYF
TRBV28	TRBJ2-2	.	TRBD1	TGTGCCAGCAGTTTTTCGACAGGGGTGCCCGGGGAGCTGTTTTTT	CASSFSTGVPGELFF
TRBV10-3	TRBJ2-7	.	TRBD1	TGTGCCACAGGGACAGGTCAATCCTACGAGCAGTACTTC	CATGTGQSYEQYF
TRBV5-1	TRBJ1-2	.	.	TGCGCCAGCAGCTTGGATGCCCAACAAGGCTACACCTTC	CASSLDAQQGYTF
TRBV19	TRBJ2-7	.	TRBD1	TGTGCCAGTAGTATAAGGGGGCTTGACTCCTACGAGCAGTACTTC	CASSIRGLDSYEQYF
TRBV21-1	TRBJ2-7	.	.	TGTGCCAGCAGTCAGGTCCACCGGACAGGGGGTTACTACGAGCAGTACTTC	CASSQVHRTGGYYEQYF
TRBV12-5	TRBJ2-2	.	.	TGTGCTAGTCGCCGGGACACCGGGGAGCTGTTTTTT	CASRRDTGELFF
TRBV12-5	TRBJ1-1	.	.	TGTGCTAGTGGTTTGGCAGGGGCAACCAACACTGAAGCTTTCTTT	CASGLAGATNTEAFF
TRBV6-5	TRBJ2-4	.	.	TGTGCCAGCAGGGGGCAGGGTCGGGCCAAAAACATTCAGTACTTC	CASRGQGRAKNIQYF
TRBV28	TRBJ1-2	.	TRBD1	TGTGCCAGCAGTTCCCCCGGGACAGGGAGCTATGGCTACACCTTC	CASSSPGTGSYGYTF
TRBV19	TRBJ1-5	.	.	TGTGCCAGTAGTCTCCGCAGGGGCGATAGCAATCAGCCCCAGCATTTT	CASSLRRGDSNQPQHF
TRBV28	TRBJ2-7	.	.	TGTGCCAGCAGTTCGCCCTTTACTAGATTTCCCCGGGACTTCCAAGGCGAGCAGTACTTC	CASSSPFTRFPRDFQGEQYF
TRBV28	TRBJ2-1	few	.	TGTGCCAGCAGCCAGGCAGGGAATGGCAATGAGCAGTTCTTC	CASSQAGNGNEQFF
TRBV2	TRBJ2-1	few	TRBD2	TGTGCCAGCAGACCACTAGCGGTTCCTAGCAATGAGCAGTTCTTC	CASRPLAVPSNEQFF
TRBV30	TRBJ1-5	.	.	TGTGCCTGGAGTCCTACCGGACAGATGAATCAGCCCCAGCATTTT	CAWSPTGQMNQPQHF
TRBV5-1	TRBJ2-5	.	TRBD1	TGCGCCAGCAGAACGGGACAGACCTCGTCGCCCCAAGAGACCCAGTACTTC	CASRTGQTSSPQETQYF
TRBV2	TRBJ2-1	.	TRBD2	TGTGCCAGCAGTGAAAGGCGGGGCGGGGGAACCTACAATGAGCAGTTCTTC	CASSERRGGGTYNEQFF
TRBV28	TRBJ2-1	.	TRBD2	TGTGCCAGCAGAATAGCGGGATTCTACAATGAGCAGTTCTTC	CASRIAGFYNEQFF
TRBV21-1	TRBJ2-7	.	.	TGTATCGCTCGAAATTGGCGTGTTAGGGCGCTTGACAGATACGAGCAGTACTTC	CIARNWRVRALDRYEQYF
TRBV7-9	TRBJ2-4	.	TRBD2	TGTTCCAGCAGCTATCGGGGGGACATTCAGTACTTC	CSSSYRGDIQYF
TRBV7-6	TRBJ2-7	.	.	TGTGCCAGCAGCTTAGGCATAACAGCCTACGAGCAGTACTTC	CASSLGITAYEQYF
TRBV28	TRBJ2-1	once	.	TGTGCCAGCAGTCCACCAGGGCAGAAGTCCTACAATGAGCAGTTCTTC	CASSPPGQKSYNEQFF
TRBV5-3	TRBJ1-5	.	.	TGTGCCAGAAGCTTTTTGTGGTGGTACGGGTCTCGGGGGGCAAGTCAGCCCCAGCATTTT	CARSFLWWYGSRGASQPQHF